This T cell receptor beta chain appears in the sequencing data of a study of blood T cells in healthy people across ages. This clonotype has just a few counts. Aged about 6 to 100, donors were systemically healthy Caucasians from Russia. The CDR3 loop spans 16 amino acids. Germline-derived CDR1 and CDR2 are MNHEY and SMNVEV (reference sequence). V was clipped by 6 bases and J by 3 bases; unmatched bases: 13. Sample-barcoded 5' priming and a J-beta primer mix drove a second PCR of roughly 6 to 12 cycles. Every cDNA molecule bore a tag from a template-switch adaptor containing 12 random nucleotides. One entry per CDR3 protein results from TCRdb running MiXCR on the 5' RACE reads. The sample shows 350,000 to 450,000 distinct CDR3 sequences, 50% to 60% of them seen only once.

This sequence was found in a man in his sixties in good health. Material: blood. The chain is built from TRBV27 and TRBJ1-2; 7 positions match TRBD1. CDR3 amino acids: CASRTLRLTGDYGYTF. The CDR3 nucleotides are TGTGCCAGCAGAACCCTGAGGCTTACAGGGGACTATGGCTACACCTTC.